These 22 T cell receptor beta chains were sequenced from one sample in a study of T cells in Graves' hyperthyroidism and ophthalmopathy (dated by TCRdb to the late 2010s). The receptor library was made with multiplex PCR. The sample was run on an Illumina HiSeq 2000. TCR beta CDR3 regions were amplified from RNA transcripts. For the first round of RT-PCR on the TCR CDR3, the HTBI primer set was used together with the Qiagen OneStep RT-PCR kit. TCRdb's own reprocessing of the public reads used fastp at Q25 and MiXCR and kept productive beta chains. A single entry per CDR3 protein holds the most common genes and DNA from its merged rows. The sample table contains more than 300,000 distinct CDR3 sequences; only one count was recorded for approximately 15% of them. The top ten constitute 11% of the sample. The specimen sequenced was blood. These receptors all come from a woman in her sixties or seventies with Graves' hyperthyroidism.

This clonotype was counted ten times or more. The CDR3 sequence: CASSLETPNYGYTF. CDR3 nucleotide sequence: TGCGCCAGCAGCTTGGAGACACCTAACTATGGCTACACCTTC. This sequence joins TRBV5-1 and TRBJ1-2; D not resolved. V was cut by 0 bases and J by 0 bases, with 6 bases left in between. The CDR3 is 14 residues long. Germline V CDR1 and CDR2: SGHRS, YFSETQ.

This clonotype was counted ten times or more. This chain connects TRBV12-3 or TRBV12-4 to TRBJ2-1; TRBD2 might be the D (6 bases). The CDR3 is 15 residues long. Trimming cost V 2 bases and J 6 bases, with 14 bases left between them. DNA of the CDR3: TGTGCCAGCAGTTTATGGGGCCCGGGAGCCAATGAGCAGTTCTTC. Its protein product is CASSLWGPGANEQFF.

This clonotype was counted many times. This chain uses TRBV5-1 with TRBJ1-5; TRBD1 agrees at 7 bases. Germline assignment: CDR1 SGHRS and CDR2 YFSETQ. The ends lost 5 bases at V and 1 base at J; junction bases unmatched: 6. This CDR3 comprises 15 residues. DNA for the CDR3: TGCGCCAGCAGGCCGACAGGGCTGAGCAATCAGCCCCAGCATTTT. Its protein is CASRPTGLSNQPQHF.

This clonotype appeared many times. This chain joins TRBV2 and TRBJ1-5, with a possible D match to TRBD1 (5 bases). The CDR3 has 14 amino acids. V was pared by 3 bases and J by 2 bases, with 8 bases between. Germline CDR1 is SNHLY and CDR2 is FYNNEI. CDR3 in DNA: TGTGCCAGCAGTGACAGGGATCGCAATCAGCCCCAGCATTTT. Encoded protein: CASSDRDRNQPQHF.

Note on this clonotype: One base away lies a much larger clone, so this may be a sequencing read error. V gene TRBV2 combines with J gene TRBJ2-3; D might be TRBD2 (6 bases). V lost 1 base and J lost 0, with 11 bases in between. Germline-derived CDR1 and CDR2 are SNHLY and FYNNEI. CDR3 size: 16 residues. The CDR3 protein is CASSEGNSGSTDTQYF. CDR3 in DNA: TGTGCCAGCAGTGAAGGGAATAGCGGTAGCACAGATACGCAGTATTTT.

Written as DNA, the CDR3 is TGTGCCAGTACCCCCGGGACAGGGGAGGTGGAGACCCAGTACTTC. Its translation: CASTPGTGEVETQYF. The chain uses TRBV19 and TRBJ2-5; 10 bases align to TRBD1. J was trimmed by 5 bases and V by 7 bases; bases with no gene match: 10. There are 15 residues in the CDR3. CDR1 is LNHDA and CDR2 is SQIVND in the germline V gene (reference sequence). Full variable domain (remainder filled in from reference TRBV19 and TRBJ2-5): DGGITQSPKYLFRKEGQNVTLSCEQNLNHDAMYWYRQDPGQGLRLIYYSQIVNDFQKGDIAEGYSVSREKKESFPLTVTSAQKNPTAFYLCASTPGTGEVETQYFGPGTRLLVL.

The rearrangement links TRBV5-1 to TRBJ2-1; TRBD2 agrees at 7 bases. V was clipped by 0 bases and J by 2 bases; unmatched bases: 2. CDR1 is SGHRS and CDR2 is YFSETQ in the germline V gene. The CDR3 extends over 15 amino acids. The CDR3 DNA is TGCGCCAGCAGCTTGGAACTAGCGACCTACAATGAGCAGTTCTTC. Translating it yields CASSLELATYNEQFF.

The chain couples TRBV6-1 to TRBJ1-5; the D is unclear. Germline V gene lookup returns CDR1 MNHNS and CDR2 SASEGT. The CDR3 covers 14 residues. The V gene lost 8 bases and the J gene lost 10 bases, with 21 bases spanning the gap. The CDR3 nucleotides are TGTGCCAGCGACAACTACCCTTTAGAAGGTCCCCAGCATTTT. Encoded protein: CASDNYPLEGPQHF.

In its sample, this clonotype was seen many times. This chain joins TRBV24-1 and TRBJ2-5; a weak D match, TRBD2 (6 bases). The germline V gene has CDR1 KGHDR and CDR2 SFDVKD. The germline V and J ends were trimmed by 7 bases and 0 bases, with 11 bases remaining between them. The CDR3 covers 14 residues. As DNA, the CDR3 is TGTGCCACCAGCTCCGGACTATACCAAGAGACCCAGTACTTC. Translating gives CATSSGLYQETQYF.

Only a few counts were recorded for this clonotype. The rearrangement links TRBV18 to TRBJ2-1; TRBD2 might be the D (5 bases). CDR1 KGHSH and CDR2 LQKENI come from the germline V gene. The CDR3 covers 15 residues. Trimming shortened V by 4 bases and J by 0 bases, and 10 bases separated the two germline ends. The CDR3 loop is CASSQSEGSYNEQFF. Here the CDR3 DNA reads TGTGCCAGCTCACAAAGCGAGGGCTCCTACAATGAGCAGTTCTTC.

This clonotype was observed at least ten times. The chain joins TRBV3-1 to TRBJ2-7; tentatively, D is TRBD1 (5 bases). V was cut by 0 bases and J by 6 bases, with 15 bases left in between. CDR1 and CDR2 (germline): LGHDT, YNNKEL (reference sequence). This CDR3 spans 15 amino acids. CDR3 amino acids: CASSQEGRWGREQYF. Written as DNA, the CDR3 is TGTGCCAGCAGCCAAGAGGGGCGATGGGGCCGCGAGCAGTACTTC.

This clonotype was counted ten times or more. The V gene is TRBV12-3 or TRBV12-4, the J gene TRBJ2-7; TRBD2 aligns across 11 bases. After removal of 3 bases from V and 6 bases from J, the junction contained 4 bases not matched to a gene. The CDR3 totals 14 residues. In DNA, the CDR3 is TGTGCCAGCAGTTTTACTAGCGGGAGCTCCGAGCAGTACTTC. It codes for CASSFTSGSSEQYF.

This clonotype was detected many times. In nucleotides, the CDR3 is TGTGCCAGCTCTGCCAGGGAGCAAGAGACCCAGTACTTC. Its protein product is CASSAREQETQYF. This sequence joins TRBV3-1 and TRBJ2-5; D could derive from TRBD1 or TRBD2 (5 bases each). The V and J ends lost 8 bases and 2 bases respectively, with 12 bases between them. In germline, CDR1 is LGHDT, CDR2 YNNKEL (reference sequence). There are 13 residues in the CDR3.

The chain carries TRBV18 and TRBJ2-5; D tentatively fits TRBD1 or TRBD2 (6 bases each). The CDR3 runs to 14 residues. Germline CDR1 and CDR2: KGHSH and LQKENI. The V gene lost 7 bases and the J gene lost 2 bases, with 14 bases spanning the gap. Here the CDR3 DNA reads TGTGCCAGCTTACCGGGGGCAGAACAAGAGACCCAGTACTTC. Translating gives CASLPGAEQETQYF.

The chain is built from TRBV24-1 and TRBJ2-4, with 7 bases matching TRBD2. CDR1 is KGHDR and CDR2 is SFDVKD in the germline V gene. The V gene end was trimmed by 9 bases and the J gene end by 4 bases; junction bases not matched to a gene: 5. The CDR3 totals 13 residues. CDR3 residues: CATSAGDKNIQYF. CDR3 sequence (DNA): TGTGCCACCTCCGCGGGGGATAAAAACATTCAGTACTTC.

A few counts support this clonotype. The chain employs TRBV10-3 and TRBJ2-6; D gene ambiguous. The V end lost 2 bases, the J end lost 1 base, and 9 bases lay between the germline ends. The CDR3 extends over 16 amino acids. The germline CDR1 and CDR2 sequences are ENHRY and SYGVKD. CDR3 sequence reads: CAISERSLSGANVLTF. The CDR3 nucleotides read TGTGCCATCAGTGAGCGGAGCTTATCTGGGGCCAACGTCCTGACTTTC.

Here the CDR3 DNA reads TGTGCCAGCAGTTCCGCGAATCAAGAGACCCAGTACTTC. Protein sequence: CASSSANQETQYF. This chain links TRBV28 with TRBJ2-5; D unclear. This CDR3 has 13 amino acids. V dropped 4 bases and J dropped 2 bases, with 8 bases sitting between them. Germline CDR1 is MDHEN and CDR2 is SYDVKM.

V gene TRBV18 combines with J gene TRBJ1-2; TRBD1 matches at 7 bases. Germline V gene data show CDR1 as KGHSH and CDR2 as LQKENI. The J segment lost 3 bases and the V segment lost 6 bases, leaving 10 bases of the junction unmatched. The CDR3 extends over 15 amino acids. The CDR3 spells CASSPSAGTDYGYTF. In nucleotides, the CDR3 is TGTGCCAGCTCTCCCTCTGCCGGGACAGACTATGGCTACACCTTC.

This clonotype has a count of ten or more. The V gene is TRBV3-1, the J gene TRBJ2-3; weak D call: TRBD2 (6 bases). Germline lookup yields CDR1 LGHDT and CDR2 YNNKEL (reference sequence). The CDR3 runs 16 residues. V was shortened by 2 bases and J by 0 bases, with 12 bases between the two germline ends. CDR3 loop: CASSQSSGTSTDTQYF. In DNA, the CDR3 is TGTGCCAGCAGCCAATCCTCCGGGACTAGCACAGATACGCAGTATTTT.

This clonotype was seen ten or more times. CDR3 in DNA: TGTGCCAGCAGCTTCATGTCGGGCGGCTATGAGCAGTTCTTC. Residues: CASSFMSGGYEQFF. This chain links TRBV11-3 with TRBJ2-1; D not resolved. The CDR3 is 14 amino acids. Germline CDR1 and CDR2: SGHNT and YENEEA. V dropped 3 bases and J dropped 8 bases, with 14 bases sitting between them.

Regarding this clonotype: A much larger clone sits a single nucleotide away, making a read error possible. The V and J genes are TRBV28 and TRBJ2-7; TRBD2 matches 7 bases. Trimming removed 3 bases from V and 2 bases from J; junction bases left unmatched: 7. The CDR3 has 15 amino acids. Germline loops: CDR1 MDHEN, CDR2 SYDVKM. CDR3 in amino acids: CASSFPDGGTYEQYF. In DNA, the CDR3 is TGTGCCAGCAGTTTCCCGGACGGGGGGACCTACGAGCAGTACTTC.

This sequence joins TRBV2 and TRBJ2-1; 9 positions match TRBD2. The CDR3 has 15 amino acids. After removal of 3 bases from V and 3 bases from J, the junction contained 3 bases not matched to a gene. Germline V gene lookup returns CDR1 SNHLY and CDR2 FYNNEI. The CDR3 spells CASSDGAGGYNEQFF. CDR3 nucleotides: TGTGCCAGCAGTGACGGAGCGGGAGGCTACAATGAGCAGTTCTTC.